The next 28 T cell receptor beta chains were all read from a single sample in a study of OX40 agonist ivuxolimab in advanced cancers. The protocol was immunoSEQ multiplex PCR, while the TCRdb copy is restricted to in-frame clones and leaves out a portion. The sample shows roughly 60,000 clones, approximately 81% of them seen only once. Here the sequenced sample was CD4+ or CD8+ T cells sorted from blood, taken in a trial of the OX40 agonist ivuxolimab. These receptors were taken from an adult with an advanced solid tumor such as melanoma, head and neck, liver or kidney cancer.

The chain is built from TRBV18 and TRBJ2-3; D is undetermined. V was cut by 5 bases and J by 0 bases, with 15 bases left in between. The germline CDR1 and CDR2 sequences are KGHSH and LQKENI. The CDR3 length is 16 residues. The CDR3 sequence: CASSFSVWGSTDTQYF. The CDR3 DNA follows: TGTGCCAGCTCATTCTCGGTGTGGGGAAGCACAGATACGCAGTATTTT.

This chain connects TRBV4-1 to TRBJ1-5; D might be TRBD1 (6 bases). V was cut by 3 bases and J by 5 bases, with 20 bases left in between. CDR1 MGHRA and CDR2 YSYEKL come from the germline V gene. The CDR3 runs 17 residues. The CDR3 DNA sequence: TGCGCCAGCAGCCATCTTGCCCTCGGGGGGCAACATCAGCCCCAGCATTTT. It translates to CASSHLALGGQHQPQHF.

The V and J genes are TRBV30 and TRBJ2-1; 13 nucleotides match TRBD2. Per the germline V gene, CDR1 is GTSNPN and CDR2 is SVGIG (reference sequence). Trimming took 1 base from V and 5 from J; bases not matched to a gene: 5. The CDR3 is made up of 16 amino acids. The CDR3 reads CAWSDTGTSGNNEQFF. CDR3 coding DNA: TGTGCCTGGAGTGACACCGGGACTAGCGGGAACAATGAGCAGTTCTTC.

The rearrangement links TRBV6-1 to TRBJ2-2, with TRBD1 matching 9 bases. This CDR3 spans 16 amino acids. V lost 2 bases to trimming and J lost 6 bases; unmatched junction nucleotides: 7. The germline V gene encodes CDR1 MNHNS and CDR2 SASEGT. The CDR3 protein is CASSESRDRVAGELFF. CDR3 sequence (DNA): TGTGCCAGCAGTGAAAGTAGGGACAGGGTGGCCGGGGAGCTGTTTTTT.

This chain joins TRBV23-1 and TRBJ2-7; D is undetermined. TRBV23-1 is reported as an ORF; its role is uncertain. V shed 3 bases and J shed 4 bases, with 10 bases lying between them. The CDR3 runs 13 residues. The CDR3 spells CASSQGRAYEQYF. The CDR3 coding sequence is TGCGCCAGCAGTCAGGGCCGTGCTTACGAGCAGTACTTC.

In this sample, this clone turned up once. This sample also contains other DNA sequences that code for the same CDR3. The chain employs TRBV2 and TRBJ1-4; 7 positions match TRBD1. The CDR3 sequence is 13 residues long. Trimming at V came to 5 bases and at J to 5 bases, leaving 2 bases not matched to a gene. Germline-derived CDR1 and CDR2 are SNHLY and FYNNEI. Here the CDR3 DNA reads TGTGCCAGCAGTCGGGACAGAAATGAAAAACTGTTTTTT. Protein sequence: CASSRDRNEKLFF. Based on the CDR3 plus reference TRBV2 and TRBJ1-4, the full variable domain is EPEVTQTPSHQVTQMGQEVILRCVPISNHLYFYWYRQILGQKVEFLVSFYNNEISEKSEIFDDQFSVERPDGSNFTLKIRSTKLEDSAMYFCASSRDRNEKLFFGSGTQLSVL.

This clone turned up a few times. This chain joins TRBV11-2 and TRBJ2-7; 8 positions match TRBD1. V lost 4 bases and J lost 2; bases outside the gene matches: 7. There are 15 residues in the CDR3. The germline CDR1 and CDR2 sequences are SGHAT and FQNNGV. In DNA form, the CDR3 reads TGTGCCAGCAGCTCGTACAGGGGGAGCGCCTACGAGCAGTACTTC. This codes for CASSSYRGSAYEQYF.

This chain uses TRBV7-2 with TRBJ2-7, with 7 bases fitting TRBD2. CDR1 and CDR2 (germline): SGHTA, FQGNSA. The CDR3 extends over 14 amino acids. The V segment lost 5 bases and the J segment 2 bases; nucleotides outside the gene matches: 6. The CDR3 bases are TGTGCCAGCAGCCCCCGTGGGGGGGCCTACGAGCAGTACTTC. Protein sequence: CASSPRGGAYEQYF.

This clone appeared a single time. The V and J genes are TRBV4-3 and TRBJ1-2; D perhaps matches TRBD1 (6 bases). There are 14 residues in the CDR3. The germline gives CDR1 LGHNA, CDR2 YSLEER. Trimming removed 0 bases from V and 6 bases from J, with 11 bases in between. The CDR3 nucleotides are TGCGCCAGCAGCCAAGATCGGGACATCGATGGCTACACCTTC. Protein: CASSQDRDIDGYTF.

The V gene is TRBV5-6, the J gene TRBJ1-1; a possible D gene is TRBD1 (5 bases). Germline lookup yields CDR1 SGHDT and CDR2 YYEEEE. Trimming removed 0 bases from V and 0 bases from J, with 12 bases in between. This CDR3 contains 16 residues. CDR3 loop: CASSLAGRVMNTEAFF. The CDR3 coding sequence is TGTGCCAGCAGCTTGGCTGGCAGGGTCATGAACACTGAAGCTTTCTTT.

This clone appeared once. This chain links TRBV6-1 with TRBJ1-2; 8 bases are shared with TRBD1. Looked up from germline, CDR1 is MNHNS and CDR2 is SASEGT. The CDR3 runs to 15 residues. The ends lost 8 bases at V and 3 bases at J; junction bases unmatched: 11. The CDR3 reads CASAPGQDLYYGYTF. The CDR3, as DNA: TGTGCCAGCGCACCGGGACAGGACTTGTACTATGGCTACACCTTC.

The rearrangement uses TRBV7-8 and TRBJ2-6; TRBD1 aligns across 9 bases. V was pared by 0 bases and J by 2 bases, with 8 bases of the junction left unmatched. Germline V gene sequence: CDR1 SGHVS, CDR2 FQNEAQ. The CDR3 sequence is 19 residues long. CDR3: CASSLARDRATAGANVLTF. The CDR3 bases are TGTGCCAGCAGCTTAGCCCGGGACAGGGCCACCGCTGGGGCCAACGTCCTGACTTTC. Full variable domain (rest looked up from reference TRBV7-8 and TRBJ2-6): GAGVSQSPRYKVAKRGQDVALRCDPISGHVSLFWYQQALGQGPEFLTYFQNEAQLDKSGLPSDRFFAERPEGSVSTLKIQRTQQEDSAVYLCASSLARDRATAGANVLTFGAGSRLTVL.

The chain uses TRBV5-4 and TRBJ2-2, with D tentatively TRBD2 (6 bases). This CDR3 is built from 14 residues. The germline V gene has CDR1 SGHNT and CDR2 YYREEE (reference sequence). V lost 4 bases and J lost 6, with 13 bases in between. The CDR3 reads CASSHRTTAGELFF. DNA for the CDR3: TGTGCCAGCAGCCATAGGACTACCGCCGGGGAGCTGTTTTTT.

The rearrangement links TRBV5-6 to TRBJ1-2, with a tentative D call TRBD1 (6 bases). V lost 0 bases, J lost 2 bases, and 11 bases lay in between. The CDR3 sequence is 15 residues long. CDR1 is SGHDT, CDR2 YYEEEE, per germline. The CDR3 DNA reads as TGTGCCAGCAGCTTGGTTTCAGGGGCGAACTATGGCTACACCTTC. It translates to CASSLVSGANYGYTF.

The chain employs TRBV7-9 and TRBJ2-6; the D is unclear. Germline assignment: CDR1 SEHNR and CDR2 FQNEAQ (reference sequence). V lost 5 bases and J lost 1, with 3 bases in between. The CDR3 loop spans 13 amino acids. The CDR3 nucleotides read TGTGCCAGCAGCGGGTCTGGGGCCAACGTCCTGACTTTC. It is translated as CASSGSGANVLTF.

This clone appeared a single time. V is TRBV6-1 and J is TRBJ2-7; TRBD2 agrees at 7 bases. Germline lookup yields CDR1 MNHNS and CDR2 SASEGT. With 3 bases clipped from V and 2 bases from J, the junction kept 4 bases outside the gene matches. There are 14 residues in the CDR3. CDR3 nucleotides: TGTGCCAGCAGTGAGGGGGGGGGAACCTACGAGCAGTACTTC. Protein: CASSEGGGTYEQYF.

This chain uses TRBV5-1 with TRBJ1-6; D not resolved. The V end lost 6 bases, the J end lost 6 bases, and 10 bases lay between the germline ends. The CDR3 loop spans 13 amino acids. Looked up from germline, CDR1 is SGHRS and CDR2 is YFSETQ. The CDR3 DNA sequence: TGCGCCAGCAACGTTGGTGGTAATTCACCCCTCCACTTT. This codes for CASNVGGNSPLHF.

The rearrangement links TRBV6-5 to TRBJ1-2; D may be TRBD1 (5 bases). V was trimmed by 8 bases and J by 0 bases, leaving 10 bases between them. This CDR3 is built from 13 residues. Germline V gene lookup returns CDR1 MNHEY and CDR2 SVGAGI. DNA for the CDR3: TGTGCCAGCGGGGCAGGTGCTAACTATGGCTACACCTTC. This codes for CASGAGANYGYTF.

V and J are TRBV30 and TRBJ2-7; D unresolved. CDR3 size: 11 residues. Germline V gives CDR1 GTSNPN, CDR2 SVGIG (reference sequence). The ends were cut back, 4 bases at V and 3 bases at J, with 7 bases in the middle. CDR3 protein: CAWKSRYEQYF. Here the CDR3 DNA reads TGTGCCTGGAAGTCTCGCTACGAGCAGTACTTC.

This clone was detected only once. The CDR3 spells CASTDRGGNSNEQFF. The CDR3 bases are TGTGCCAGCACGGATAGGGGGGGTAATTCCAATGAGCAGTTCTTC. The chain has TRBV6-6 and TRBJ2-1, with a possible D match to TRBD2 (7 bases). This CDR3 spans 15 amino acids. Trimming left V 7 bases short and J 6 bases short, with 19 bases between. CDR1 and CDR2 from the germline V gene are MNHNY and SVGAGI (reference sequence).

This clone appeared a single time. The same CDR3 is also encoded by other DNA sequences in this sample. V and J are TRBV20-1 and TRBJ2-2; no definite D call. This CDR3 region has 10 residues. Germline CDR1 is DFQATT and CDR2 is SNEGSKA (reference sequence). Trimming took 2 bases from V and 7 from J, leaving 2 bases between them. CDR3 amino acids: CSARHGELFF. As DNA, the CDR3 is TGCAGTGCTAGACACGGGGAGCTGTTTTTT.

CDR3 in DNA: TGTGCCAGCAGCTTTCCAGGGGGCAATCAGCCCCAGCATTTT. Translating it yields CASSFPGGNQPQHF. This chain links TRBV7-2 with TRBJ1-5; TRBD1 might be the D (6 bases). This CDR3 comprises 14 residues. The V end lost 3 bases, the J end lost 2 bases, and 8 bases lay between the germline ends. CDR1 and CDR2 from the germline V gene are SGHTA and FQGNSA.

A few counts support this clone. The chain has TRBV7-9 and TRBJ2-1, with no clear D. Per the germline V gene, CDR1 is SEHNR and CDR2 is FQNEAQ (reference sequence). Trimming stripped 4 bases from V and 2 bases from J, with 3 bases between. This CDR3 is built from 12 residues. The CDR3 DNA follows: TGTGCCAGCAGCTCACCCTACAATGAGCAGTTCTTC. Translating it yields CASSSPYNEQFF.

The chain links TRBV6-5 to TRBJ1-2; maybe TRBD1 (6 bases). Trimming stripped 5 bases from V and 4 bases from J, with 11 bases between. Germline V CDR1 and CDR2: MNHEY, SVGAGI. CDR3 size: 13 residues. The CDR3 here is CASSQDSSYGYTF. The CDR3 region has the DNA TGTGCCAGCAGTCAGGACAGTTCCTATGGCTACACCTTC.

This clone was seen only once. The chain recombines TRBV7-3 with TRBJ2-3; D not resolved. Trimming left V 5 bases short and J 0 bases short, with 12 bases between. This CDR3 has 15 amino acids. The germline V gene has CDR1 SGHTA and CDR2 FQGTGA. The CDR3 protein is CASSARLESTDTQYF. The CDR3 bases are TGTGCCAGCAGCGCGAGACTTGAGAGCACAGATACGCAGTATTTT.

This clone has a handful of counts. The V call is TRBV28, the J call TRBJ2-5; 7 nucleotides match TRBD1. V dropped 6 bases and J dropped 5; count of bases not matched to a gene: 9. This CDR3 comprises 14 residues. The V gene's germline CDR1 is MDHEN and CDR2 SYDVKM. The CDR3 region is CASRQQGLDETQYF. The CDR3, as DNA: TGTGCCAGCAGGCAACAGGGGTTGGACGAGACCCAGTACTTC.

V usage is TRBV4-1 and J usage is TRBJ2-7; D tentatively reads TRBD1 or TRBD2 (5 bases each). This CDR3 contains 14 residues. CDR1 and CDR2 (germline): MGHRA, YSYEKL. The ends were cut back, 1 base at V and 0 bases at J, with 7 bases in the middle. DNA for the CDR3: TGCGCCAGCAGCCAAGGAGGGACCTCCTACGAGCAGTACTTC. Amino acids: CASSQGGTSYEQYF.

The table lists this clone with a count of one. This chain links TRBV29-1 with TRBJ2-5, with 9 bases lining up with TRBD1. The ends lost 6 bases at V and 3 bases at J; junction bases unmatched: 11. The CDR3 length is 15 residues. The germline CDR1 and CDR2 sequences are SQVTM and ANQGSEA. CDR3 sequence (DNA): TGCAGCGTCCTCCCCGGGACAGGGATGAAAGAGACCCAGTACTTC. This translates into CSVLPGTGMKETQYF.